One and the same sample provided the 5 T cell receptor beta chains below, sequenced in a study of response to subunit inactivated influenza vaccine (dated by TCRdb to between 2018 and 2020). The protocol used for the library was RT-PCR. The listed sequencing device is Illumina HiSeq 2500. In TCRdb, the public reads were trimmed at Q25 with fastp and aligned with MiXCR, with productive beta chains retained. All rows with the same CDR3 protein become a single entry with the most common DNA and genes. This sample has more than 700,000 distinct CDR3 sequences in its table, and approximately 22% of those were observed once. More than 8.5% of the sample comes from the top ten. The sample consisted of PBMCs from blood, taken roughly 5 days after vaccination. The receptors derive from a man aged 50 to 60 who received an inactivated influenza vaccine. Donor details come from another sample of the same person, matched by shared clones.

The chain has TRBV20-1 and TRBJ2-7, with 7 nucleotides matching TRBD1. This CDR3 region has 13 residues. CDR1 and CDR2 from the germline V gene are DFQATT and SNEGSKA (reference sequence). V trimming: 5 bases; J trimming: 2 bases; junction bases outside the gene matches: 6. This CDR3 reads CSAWGQRTYEQYF. CDR3 sequence (DNA): TGCAGTGCTTGGGGACAGAGGACCTACGAGCAGTACTTC.

This chain joins TRBV27 and TRBJ2-7; possibly TRBD2 for D (6 bases). V lost 6 bases, J lost 7 bases, and 19 bases lay in between. Germline V gene data show CDR1 as MNHEY and CDR2 as SMNVEV (reference sequence). The CDR3 is 14 amino acids. The CDR3 spells CASSTLGGNGEQYF. CDR3 nucleotide sequence: TGTGCCAGCAGCACCCTAGGCGGGAACGGTGAGCAGTACTTC.

The chain is built from TRBV7-9 and TRBJ1-5, with TRBD1 matching over 9 bases. V lost 3 bases to trimming and J lost 3 bases; unmatched junction nucleotides: 3. Per germline, CDR1 SEHNR and CDR2 FQNEAQ (reference sequence). The CDR3 covers 15 residues. CDR3 DNA sequence: TGTGCCAGCAGCTTCGGGACAGGGCTCAATCAGCCCCAGCATTTT. This translates into CASSFGTGLNQPQHF.

This clonotype has only a few counts. The chain couples TRBV7-2 to TRBJ2-7; maybe TRBD2 (5 bases). The CDR3 has 15 residues. Deletions cut 5 bases from V and 3 bases from J, with 17 bases between. Germline V gives CDR1 SGHTA, CDR2 FQGNSA. The DNA of the CDR3 is TGTGCCAGCAGCCGCACTAGAGGAGAAGGCTACGAGCAGTACTTC. It translates to CASSRTRGEGYEQYF.

With regard to this clonotype: A much larger clone lies one base from this, so it may be a read error. The chain links TRBV4-1 to TRBJ2-1; D gene unclear. There are 14 residues in the CDR3. Germline values: CDR1 MGHRA, CDR2 YSYEKL. The DNA for the CDR3 is TGCACCAGCAGCCAAGATTGGAGATACAATGAGCAGTTCTTC. It yields the protein CTSSQDWRYNEQFF.